Described below is a single T cell receptor beta chain sequence and its context. Antigen specificity is unknown. An immunoSEQ assay, version v3.0, was performed at survey level. Only in-frame clones appear in the TCRdb table, and some are missing; sequencing was by immunoSEQ multiplex PCR. The data contain 25,000 to 30,000 clones, 65% to 85% of them singletons. CDR1 is SGDLS, CDR2 YYNGEE, per germline. The junction had 3 bases not matched to a gene; V was cut back by 1 base and J by 2 bases. This CDR3 has 16 amino acids. The samples comprised roughly 1-11 million cryopreserved PBMC ahead of DNA extraction. The data derive from a study of long-term antiretroviral therapy in people with HIV. General study findings and limits: It was not possible to obtain data on ART adherence, viral resistance or therapy changes. Pre-ART clonal expansion yielded clones that dominated the repertoire at all time points. Control repertoires displayed wider CDR3 length ranges than the HIV repertoires.

The V call is TRBV9, the J call TRBJ2-1; 10 bases are a match to TRBD2. The source material was unsorted PBMCs, sampled 0.8 years before starting antiretroviral therapy. The TCR originated in a young man with HIV. For the CDR3, the DNA is TGTGCCAGCAGCGTACAGCGGGAGGGCCCCTACAATGAGCAGTTCTTC. Translated, it gives CASSVQREGPYNEQFF.